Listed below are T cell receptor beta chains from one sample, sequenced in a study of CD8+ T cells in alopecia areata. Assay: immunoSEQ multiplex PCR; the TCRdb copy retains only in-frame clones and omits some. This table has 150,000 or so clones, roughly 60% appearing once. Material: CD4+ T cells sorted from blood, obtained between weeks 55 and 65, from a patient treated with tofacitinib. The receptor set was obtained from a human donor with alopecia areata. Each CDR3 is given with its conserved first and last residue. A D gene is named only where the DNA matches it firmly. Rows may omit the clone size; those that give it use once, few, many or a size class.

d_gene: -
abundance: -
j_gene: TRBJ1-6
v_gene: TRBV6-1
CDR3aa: CASSGTYNSPLHF
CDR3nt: TGTGCCAGCAGCGGGACTTATAATTCACCCCTCCACTTT

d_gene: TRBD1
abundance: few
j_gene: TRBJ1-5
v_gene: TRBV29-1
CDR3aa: CSVIQGLDQPQHF
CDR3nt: TGCAGCGTTATACAGGGGTTGGACCAGCCCCAGCATTTT

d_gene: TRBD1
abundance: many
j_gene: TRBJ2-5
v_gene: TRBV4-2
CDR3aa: CASSQGGGQQETQYF
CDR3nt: TGTGCCAGCAGCCAAGGAGGGGGCCAACAAGAGACCCAGTACTTC

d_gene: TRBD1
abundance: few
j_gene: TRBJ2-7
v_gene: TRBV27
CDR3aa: CASSFGTGPRSYEQYF
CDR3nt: TGTGCCAGCAGTTTCGGGACAGGGCCCCGCTCCTACGAGCAGTACTTC

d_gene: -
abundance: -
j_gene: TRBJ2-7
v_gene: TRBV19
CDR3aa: CASSGLLGEQYF
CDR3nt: TGTGCCAGTTCCGGGCTGCTTGGCGAGCAGTACTTC

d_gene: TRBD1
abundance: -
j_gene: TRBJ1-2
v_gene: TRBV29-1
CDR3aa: CSVVGDRGSYGYTF
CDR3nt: TGCAGCGTTGTCGGGGACAGGGGCTCCTATGGCTACACCTTC

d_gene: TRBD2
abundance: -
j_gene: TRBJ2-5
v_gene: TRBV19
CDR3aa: CASSPSRGEMKRSQYF
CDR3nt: TGTGCCAGTAGTCCGTCCCGGGGGGAGATGAAAAGGAGCCAGTACTTC

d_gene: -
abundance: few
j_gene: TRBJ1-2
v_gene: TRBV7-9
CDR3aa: CASSLGQYYGYTF
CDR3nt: TGTGCCAGCAGCTTAGGGCAGTACTATGGCTACACCTTC

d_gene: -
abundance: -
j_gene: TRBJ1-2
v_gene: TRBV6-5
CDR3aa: CASSNEGYGYTF
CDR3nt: TGTGCCAGCAGTAACGAGGGTTATGGCTACACCTTC

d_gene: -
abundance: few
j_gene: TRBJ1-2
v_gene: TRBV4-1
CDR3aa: CASSQIGRRDGYTF
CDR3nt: TGCGCCAGCAGCCAGATAGGTCGGCGGGATGGCTACACCTTC

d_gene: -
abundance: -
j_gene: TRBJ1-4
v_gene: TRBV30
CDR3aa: CAMNREGEKLFF
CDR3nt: TGTGCCATGAACAGGGAGGGGGAAAAACTGTTTTTT

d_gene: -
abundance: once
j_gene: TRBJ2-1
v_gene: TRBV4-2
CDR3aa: CASSQVGTTNEQFF
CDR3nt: TGTGCCAGCAGCCAAGTTGGGACCACCAATGAGCAGTTCTTC

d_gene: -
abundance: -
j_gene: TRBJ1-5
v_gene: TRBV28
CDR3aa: CATTRAGSSNQPQHF
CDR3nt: TGTGCCACGACCAGGGCAGGTAGTAGCAATCAGCCCCAGCATTTT

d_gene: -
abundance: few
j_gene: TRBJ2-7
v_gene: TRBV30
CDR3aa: CAWSTQGSYEQYF
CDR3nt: TGTGCCTGGAGTACCCAGGGATCCTACGAGCAGTACTTC

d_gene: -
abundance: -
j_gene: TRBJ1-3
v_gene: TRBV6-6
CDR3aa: CASGSPSGNTIYF
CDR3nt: TGTGCCAGCGGAAGCCCCTCTGGAAACACCATATATTTT

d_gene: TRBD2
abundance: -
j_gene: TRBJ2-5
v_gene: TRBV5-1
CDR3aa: CASSSPGLAGQETQYF
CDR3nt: TGCGCCAGCAGCTCCCCTGGACTAGCTGGCCAAGAGACCCAGTACTTC

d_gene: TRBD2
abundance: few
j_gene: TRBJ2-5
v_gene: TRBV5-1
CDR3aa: CASSPPGGASETQYF
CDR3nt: TGCGCCAGCAGCCCCCCGGGGGGTGCATCGGAGACCCAGTACTTC

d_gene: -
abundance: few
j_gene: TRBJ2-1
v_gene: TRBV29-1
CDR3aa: CSVVTRGSYNEQFF
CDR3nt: TGCAGCGTTGTTACCCGGGGGTCCTACAATGAGCAGTTCTTC

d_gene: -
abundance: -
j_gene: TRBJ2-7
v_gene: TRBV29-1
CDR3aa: CSANTGSKAYEQYF
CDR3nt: TGCAGCGCTAACACCGGGTCCAAAGCCTACGAGCAGTACTTC

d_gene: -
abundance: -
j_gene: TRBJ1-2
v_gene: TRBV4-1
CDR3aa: CANSQGANYGYTF
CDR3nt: TGCGCCAACAGCCAAGGGGCTAACTATGGCTACACCTTC

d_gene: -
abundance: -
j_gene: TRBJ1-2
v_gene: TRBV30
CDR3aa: CAWSVPGYGYTF
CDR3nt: TGTGCCTGGAGTGTACCTGGGTACGGCTACACCTTC

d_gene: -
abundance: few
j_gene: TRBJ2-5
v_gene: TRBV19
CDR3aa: CASSIGTTQETQYF
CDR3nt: TGTGCCAGTAGTATCGGGACGACTCAAGAGACCCAGTACTTC

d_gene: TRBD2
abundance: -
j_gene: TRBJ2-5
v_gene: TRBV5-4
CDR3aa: CASSFEAGGKETQYF
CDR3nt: TGTGCCAGCAGCTTTGAAGCGGGGGGTAAAGAGACCCAGTACTTC

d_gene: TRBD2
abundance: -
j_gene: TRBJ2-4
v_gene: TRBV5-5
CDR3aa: CASSLAGGRNIQYF
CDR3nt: TGTGCCAGCAGCTTAGCGGGGGGCCGAAACATTCAGTACTTC

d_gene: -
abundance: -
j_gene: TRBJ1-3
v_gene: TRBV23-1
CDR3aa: CASSHQGLGMGREVGNTIYF
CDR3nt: TGCGCCAGCAGTCACCAGGGACTGGGGATGGGAAGAGAAGTAGGAAACACCATATATTTT

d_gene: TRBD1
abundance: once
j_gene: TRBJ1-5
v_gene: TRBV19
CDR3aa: CASRTGGHQPQHF
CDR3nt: TGTGCCAGTAGGACAGGGGGCCATCAGCCCCAGCATTTT

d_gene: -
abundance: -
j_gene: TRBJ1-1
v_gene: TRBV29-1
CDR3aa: CSVVVQGRDTEAFF
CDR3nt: TGCAGCGTTGTAGTACAGGGACGGGACACTGAAGCTTTCTTT

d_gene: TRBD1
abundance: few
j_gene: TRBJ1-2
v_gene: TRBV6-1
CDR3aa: CASSERGTAISSYGYTF
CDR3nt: TGTGCCAGCAGTGAACGTGGGACAGCCATTAGTAGCTATGGCTACACCTTC

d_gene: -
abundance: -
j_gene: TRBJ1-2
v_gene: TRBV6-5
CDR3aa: CASSQRQSNYGYTF
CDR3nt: TGTGCCAGCAGTCAAAGACAGTCTAACTATGGCTACACCTTC

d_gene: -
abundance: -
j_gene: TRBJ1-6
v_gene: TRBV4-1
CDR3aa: CASSQETFRDRNSPLHF
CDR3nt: TGCGCCAGCAGCCAAGAGACCTTTAGGGACCGTAATTCACCCCTCCACTTT

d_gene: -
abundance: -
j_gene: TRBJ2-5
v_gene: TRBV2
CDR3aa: CAGEQGPGETQYF
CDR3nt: TGTGCAGGGGAGCAGGGCCCAGGAGAGACCCAGTACTTC

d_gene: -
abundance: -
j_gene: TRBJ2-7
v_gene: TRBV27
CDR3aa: CASRRGTAVPYEQYF
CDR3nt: TGTGCCAGCAGACGCGGGACGGCGGTTCCCTACGAGCAGTACTTC

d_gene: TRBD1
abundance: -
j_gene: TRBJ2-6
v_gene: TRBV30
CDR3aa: CAWSADRVRLPGANVLTF
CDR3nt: TGTGCCTGGAGTGCAGACAGGGTGAGGCTGCCTGGGGCCAACGTCCTGACTTTC

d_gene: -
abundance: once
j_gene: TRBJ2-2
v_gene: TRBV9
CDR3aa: CASRMNSSNTGELFF
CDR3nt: TGTGCCAGCAGGATGAACAGTTCGAACACCGGGGAGCTGTTTTTT

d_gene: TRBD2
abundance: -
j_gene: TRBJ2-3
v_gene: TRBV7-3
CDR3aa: CASAPGLAGADTQYF
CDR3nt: TGTGCCAGCGCTCCGGGGCTAGCGGGCGCAGATACGCAGTATTTT

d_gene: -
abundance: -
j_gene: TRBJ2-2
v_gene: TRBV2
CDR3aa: CASSAPRAGELFF
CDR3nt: TGTGCCAGCAGTGCACCGCGGGCCGGGGAGCTGTTTTTT

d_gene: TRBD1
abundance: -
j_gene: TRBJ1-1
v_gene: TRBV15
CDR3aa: CATRRNFGQGLNTEAFF
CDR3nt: TGTGCCACCAGAAGAAACTTCGGACAGGGGTTGAACACTGAAGCTTTCTTT